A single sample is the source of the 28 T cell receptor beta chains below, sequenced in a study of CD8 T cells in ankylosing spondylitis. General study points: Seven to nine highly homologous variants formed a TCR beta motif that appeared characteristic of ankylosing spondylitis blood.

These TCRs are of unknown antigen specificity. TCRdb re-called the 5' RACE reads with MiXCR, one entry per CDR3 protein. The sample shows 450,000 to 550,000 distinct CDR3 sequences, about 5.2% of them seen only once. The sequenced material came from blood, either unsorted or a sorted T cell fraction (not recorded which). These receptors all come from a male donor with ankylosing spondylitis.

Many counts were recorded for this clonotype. The CDR3 nucleotides read TGCAGCGGTGGACTAGCGGGATCGGGGGAGACCCAGTACTTC. It translates to CSGGLAGSGETQYF. The rearrangement links TRBV29-1 to TRBJ2-5; 12 positions agree with TRBD2. The CDR3 loop spans 14 amino acids. Germline-derived CDR1 and CDR2 are SQVTM and ANQGSEA. The J segment lost 5 bases and the V segment lost 7 bases, leaving 8 bases of the junction unmatched.

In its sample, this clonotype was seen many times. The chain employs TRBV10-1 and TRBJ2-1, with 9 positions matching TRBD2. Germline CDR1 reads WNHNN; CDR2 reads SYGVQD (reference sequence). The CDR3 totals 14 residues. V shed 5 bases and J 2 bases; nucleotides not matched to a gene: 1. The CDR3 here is CASSPSGTYNEQFF. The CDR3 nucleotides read TGCGCCAGCAGTCCTAGCGGGACCTACAATGAGCAGTTCTTC.

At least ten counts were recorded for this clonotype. The DNA of the CDR3 is TGCAGCGTTGCGGGCATCTCCTACGAGCAGTACTTC. It encodes CSVAGISYEQYF. J is TRBJ2-7 and V is TRBV29-1; D gene uncertain. In germline, CDR1 is SQVTM, CDR2 ANQGSEA. The CDR3 contains 12 residues. Trimming removed 4 bases at V and 0 bases at J, with 7 bases between.

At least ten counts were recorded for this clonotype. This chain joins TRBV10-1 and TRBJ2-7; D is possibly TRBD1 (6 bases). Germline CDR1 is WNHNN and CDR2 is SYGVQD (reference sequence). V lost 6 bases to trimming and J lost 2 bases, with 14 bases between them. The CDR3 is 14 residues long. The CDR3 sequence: CASSGPGHPYEQYF. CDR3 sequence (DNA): TGCGCCAGCAGCGGTCCGGGACACCCCTACGAGCAGTACTTC.

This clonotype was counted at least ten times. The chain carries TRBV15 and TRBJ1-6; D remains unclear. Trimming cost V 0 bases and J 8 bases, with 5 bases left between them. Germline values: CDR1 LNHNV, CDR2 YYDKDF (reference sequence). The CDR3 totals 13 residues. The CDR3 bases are TGTGCCACCAGCAGAGATATTTATTCACCCCTCCACTTT. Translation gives CATSRDIYSPLHF.

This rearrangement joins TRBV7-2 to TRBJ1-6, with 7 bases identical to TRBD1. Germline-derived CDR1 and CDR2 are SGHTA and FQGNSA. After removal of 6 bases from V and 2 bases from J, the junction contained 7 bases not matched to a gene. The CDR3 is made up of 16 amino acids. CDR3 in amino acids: CASSHGGGPYNSPLHF. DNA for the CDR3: TGTGCCAGCAGTCATGGAGGGGGCCCCTATAATTCACCCCTCCACTTT. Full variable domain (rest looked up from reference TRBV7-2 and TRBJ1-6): GAGVSQSPSNKVTEKGKDVELRCDPISGHTALYWYRQSLGQGLEFLIYFQGNSAPDKSGLPSDRFSAERTGGSVSTLTIQRTQQEDSAVYLCASSHGGGPYNSPLHFGNGTRLTVT.

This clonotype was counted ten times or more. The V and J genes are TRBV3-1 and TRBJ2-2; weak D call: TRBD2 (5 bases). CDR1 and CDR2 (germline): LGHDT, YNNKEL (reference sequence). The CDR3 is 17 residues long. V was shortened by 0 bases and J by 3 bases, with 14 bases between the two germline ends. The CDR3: CASSQDSWELDTGELFF. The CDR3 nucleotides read TGTGCCAGCAGCCAAGATTCGTGGGAGCTAGACACCGGGGAGCTGTTTTTT.

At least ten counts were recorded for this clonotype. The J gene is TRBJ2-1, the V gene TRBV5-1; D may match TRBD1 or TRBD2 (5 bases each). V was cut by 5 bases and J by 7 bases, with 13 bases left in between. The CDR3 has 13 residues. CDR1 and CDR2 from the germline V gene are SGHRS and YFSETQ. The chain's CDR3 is CASSGAGKNEQFF. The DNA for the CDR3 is TGCGCCAGCAGTGGGGCCGGGAAAAATGAGCAGTTCTTC.

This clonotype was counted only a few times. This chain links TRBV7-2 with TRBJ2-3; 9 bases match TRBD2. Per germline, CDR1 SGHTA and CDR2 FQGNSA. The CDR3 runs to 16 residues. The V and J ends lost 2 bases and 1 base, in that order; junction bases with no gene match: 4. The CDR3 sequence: CASSLRRTSGTDTQYF. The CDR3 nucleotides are TGTGCCAGCAGCTTACGCCGGACTAGCGGCACAGATACGCAGTATTTT.

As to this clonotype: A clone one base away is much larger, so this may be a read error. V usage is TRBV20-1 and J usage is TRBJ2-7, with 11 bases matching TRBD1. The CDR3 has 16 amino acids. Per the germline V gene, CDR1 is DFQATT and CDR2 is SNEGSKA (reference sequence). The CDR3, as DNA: TGCTGTGCTAGAGATCTAATGGGACAGGGGGTATACGAGCAGTACTTC. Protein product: CCARDLMGQGVYEQYF.

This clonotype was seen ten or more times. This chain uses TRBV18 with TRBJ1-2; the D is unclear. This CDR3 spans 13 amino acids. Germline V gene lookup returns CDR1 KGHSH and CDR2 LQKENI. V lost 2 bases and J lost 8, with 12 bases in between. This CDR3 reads CASSPTSAAGYTF. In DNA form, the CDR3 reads TGTGCCAGCTCACCAACCTCGGCTGCGGGCTACACCTTC.

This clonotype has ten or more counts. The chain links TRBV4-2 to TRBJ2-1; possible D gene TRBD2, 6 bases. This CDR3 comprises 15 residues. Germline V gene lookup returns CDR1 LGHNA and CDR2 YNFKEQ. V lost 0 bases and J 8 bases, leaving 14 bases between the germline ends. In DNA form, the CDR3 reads TGTGCCAGCAGCCAAGATTTCCTAGCGTTCGATGAGCAGTTCTTC. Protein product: CASSQDFLAFDEQFF.

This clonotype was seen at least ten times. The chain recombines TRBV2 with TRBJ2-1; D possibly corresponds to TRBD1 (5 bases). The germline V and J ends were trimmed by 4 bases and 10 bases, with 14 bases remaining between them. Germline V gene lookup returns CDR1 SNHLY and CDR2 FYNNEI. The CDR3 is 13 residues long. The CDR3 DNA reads TGTGCCAGCAGTGTCCTCTGGGCAGGGGAGCAGTTCTTC. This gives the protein CASSVLWAGEQFF.

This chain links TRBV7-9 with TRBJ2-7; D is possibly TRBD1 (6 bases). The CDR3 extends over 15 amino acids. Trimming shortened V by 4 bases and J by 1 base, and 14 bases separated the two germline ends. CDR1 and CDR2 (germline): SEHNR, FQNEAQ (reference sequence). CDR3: CASSSAQGISYEQYF. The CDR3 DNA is TGTGCCAGCAGCTCCGCCCAGGGGATATCCTACGAGCAGTACTTC.

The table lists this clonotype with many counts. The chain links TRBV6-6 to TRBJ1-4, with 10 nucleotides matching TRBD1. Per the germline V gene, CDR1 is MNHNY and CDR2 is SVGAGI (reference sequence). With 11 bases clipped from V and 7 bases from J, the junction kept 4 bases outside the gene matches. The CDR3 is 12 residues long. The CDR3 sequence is CAAGQGGEKLFF. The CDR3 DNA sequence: TGTGCCGCCGGACAGGGGGGTGAAAAACTGTTTTTT.

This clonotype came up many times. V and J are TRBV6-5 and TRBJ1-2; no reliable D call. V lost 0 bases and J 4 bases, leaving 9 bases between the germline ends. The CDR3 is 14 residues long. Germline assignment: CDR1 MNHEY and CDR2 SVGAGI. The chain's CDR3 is CASSYSAGIYGYTF. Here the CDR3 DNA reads TGTGCCAGCAGTTACTCTGCAGGCATCTATGGCTACACCTTC.

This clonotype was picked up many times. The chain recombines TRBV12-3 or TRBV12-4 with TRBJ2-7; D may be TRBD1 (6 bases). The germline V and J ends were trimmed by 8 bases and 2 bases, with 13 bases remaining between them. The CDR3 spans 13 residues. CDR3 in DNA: TGTGCCAGCGGTACAGGGTCTCCCTACGAGCAGTACTTC. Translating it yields CASGTGSPYEQYF.

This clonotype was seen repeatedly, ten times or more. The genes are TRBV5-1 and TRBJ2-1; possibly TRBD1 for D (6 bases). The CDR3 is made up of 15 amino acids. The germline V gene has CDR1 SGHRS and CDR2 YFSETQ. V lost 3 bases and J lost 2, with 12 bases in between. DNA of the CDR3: TGCGCCAGCAGCTCGGTAGGGGGAACCTACAATGAGCAGTTCTTC. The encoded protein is CASSSVGGTYNEQFF. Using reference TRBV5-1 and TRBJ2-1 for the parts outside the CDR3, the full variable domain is KAGVTQTPRYLIKTRGQQVTLSCSPISGHRSVSWYQQTPGQGLQFLFEYFSETQRNKGNFPGRFSGRQFSNSRSEMNVSTLELGDSALYLCASSSVGGTYNEQFFGPGTRLTVL.

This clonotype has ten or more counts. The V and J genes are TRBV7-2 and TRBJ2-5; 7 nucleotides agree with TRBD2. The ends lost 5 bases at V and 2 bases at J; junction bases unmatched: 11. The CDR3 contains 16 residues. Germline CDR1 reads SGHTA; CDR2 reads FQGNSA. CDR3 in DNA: TGTGCCAGCAGCGAACCTCTAGCGGCCTTGCAAGAGACCCAGTACTTC. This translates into CASSEPLAALQETQYF.

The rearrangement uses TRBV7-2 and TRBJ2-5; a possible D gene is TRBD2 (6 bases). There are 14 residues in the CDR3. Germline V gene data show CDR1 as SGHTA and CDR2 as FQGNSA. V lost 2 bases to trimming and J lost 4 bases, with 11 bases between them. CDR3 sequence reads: CASSLSASAETQYF. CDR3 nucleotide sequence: TGTGCCAGCAGCTTAAGTGCTAGCGCAGAGACCCAGTACTTC.

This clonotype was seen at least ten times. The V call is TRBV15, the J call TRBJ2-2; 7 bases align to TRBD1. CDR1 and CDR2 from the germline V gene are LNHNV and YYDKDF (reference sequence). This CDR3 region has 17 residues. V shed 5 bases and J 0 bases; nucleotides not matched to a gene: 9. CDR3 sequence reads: CATSATGAGPNTGELFF. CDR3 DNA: TGTGCCACCAGCGCCACAGGGGCGGGCCCGAACACCGGGGAGCTGTTTTTT. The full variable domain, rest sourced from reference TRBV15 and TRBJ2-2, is DAMVIQNPRYQVTQFGKPVTLSCSQTLNHNVMYWYQQKSSQAPKLLFHYYDKDFNNEADTPDNFQSRRPNTSFCFLDIRSPGLGDTAMYLCATSATGAGPNTGELFFGEGSRLTVL.

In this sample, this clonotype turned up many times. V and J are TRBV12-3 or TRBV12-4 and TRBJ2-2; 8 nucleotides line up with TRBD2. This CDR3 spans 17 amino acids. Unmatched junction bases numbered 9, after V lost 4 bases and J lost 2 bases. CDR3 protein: CASSSYATSGNTGELFF. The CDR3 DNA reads TGTGCCAGCAGTTCTTACGCCACTAGCGGAAACACCGGGGAGCTGTTTTTT.

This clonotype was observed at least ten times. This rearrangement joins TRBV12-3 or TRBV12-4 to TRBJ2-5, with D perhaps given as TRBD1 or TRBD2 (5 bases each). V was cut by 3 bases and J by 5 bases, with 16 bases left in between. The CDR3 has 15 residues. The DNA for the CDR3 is TGTGCCAGCAGTTTCGTCGGAGGCCGGGGCGAGACCCAGTACTTC. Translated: CASSFVGGRGETQYF.

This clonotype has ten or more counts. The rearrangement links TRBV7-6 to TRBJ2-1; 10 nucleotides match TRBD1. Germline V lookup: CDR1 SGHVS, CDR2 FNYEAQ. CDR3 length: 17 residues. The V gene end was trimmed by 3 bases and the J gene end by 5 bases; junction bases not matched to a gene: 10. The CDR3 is CASSFYAGTGANNEQFF. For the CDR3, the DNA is TGTGCCAGCAGCTTCTATGCCGGGACAGGGGCCAACAATGAGCAGTTCTTC. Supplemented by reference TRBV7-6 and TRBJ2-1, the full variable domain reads GAGVSQSPRYKVTKRGQDVALRCDPISGHVSLYWYRQALGQGPEFLTYFNYEAQQDKSGLPNDRFSAERPEGSISTLTIQRTEQRDSAMYRCASSFYAGTGANNEQFFGPGTRLTVL.

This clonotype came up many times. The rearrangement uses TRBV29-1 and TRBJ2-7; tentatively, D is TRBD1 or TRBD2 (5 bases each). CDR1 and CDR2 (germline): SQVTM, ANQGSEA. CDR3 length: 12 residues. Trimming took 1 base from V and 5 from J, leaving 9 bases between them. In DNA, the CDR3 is TGCAGCGTTGAAGTTCGGGGCGACGAGCAGTACTTC. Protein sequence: CSVEVRGDEQYF.

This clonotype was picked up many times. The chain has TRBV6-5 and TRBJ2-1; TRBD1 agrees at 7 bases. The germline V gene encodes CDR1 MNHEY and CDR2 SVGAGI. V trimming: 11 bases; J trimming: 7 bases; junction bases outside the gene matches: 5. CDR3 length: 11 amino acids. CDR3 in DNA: TGTGCCTGCTCCAGGGGGAATGAGCAGTTCTTC. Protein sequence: CACSRGNEQFF.

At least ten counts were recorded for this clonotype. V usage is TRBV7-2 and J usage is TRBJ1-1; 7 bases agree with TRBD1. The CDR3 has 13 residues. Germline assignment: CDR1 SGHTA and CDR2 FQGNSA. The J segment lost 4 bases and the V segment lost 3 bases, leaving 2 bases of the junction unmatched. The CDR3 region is CASSLTGPTEAFF. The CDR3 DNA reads TGTGCCAGCAGCTTGACAGGGCCCACTGAAGCTTTCTTT. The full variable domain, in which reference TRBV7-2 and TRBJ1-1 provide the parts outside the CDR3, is GAGVSQSPSNKVTEKGKDVELRCDPISGHTALYWYRQSLGQGLEFLIYFQGNSAPDKSGLPSDRFSAERTGGSVSTLTIQRTQQEDSAVYLCASSLTGPTEAFFGQGTRLTVV.

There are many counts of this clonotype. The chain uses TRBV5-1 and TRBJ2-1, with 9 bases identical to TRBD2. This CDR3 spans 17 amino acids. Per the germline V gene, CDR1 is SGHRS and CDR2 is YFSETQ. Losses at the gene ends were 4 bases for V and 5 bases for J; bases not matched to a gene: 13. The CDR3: CASSHQAAGGRDNEQFF. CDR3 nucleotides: TGCGCCAGCAGCCATCAAGCGGCGGGAGGGAGGGACAATGAGCAGTTCTTC.